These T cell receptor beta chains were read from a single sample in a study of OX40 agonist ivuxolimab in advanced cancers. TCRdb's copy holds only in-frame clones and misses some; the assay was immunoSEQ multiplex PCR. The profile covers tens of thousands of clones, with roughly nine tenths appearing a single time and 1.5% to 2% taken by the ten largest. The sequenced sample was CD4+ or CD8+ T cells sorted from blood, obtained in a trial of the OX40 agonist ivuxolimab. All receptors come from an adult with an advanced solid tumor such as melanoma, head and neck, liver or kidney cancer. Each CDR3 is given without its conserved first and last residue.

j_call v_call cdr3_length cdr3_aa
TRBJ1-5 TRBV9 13 ASSVDGGGNQPQH
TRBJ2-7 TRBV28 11 ASSSGQIYEQY
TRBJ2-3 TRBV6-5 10 ASSYDRHTQY
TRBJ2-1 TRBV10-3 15 AISAPTGASSYNEQF
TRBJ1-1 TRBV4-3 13 ASRLRGAVNTEAF
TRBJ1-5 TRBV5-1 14 ASSLAPTDRGGSQH
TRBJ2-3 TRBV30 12 AWSGLASTDTQY
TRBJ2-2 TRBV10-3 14 AISQTSGENTGELF
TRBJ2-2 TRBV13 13 ASSFRQGGTGELF
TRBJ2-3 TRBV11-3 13 ASSPRRLSADTQY
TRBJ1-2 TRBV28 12 ASRSGQENYGYT
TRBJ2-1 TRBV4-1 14 ASSQDDPRLGNEQF
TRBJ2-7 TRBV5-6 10 ASSTLSYEQY
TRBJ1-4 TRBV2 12 ASRRREEKEKLF
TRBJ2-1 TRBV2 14 ASRPGQGRGNNEQF
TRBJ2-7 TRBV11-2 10 ASSSQGYEQY
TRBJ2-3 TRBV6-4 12 ASRSGGAVNTQY
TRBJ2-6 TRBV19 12 ASNRNSGANVLT
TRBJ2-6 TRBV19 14 ASSYGSHPGANVLT
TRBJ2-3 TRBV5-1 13 ASSSGTTITDTQY
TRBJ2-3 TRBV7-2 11 ASSFLWADTQY
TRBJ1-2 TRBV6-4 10 ASSVPLVSYT
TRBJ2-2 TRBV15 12 ATSRGERQGELF
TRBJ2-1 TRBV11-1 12 ASSRGQGGNEQF
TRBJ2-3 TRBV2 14 ASSETQRGGTDTQY
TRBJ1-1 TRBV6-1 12 ASSGKELNTEAF
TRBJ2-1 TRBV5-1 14 ASSLRPGQADNEQF
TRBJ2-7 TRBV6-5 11 ASSRERSYEQY
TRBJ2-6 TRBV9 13 ASSVQPSGANVLT
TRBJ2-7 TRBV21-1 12 ASTTWGDRYEQY
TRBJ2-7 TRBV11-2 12 ASSLAGGSYEQY
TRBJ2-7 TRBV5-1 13 ASSLARMGVYEQY
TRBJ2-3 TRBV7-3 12 ASSFGPYTDTQY
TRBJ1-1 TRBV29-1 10 SDRDTGTEAF
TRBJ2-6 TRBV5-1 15 ASSISGLNSGANVLT
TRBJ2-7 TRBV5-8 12 ASSFGGGPYEQY
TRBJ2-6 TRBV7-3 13 ASSLEYSGANVLT
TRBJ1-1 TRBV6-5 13 ASSSRAFLNTEAF
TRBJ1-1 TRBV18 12 ASSPGQGGTEAF
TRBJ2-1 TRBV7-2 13 ASSRSGTSINEQF
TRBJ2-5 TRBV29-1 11 STSGRSEETQY
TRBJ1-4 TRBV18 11 ASSPGAREKLF
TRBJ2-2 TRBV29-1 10 SVAMNTGELF
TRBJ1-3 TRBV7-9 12 ASSPTRTGGAIY
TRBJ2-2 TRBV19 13 ASSIREGATGELF
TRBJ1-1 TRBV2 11 ASSYSMNTEAF
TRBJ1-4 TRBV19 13 ASSMGRATNEKLF
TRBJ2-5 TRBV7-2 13 ASSPPHGGGETQY
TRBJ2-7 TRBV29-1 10 SVSTLGHEQY
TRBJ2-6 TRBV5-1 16 ASSLEGRGMSGANVLT
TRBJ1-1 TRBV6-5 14 ASSSPSGQMNTEAF
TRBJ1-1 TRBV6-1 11 ASSTHTNTEAF
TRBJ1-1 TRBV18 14 ASSPPGRALVTEAF
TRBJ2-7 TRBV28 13 ASSLSSSGTYEQY
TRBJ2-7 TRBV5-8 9 ASSLENEQY